Reported below is one TCR beta chain. In the same sample, other DNA sequences code for this CDR3. This specimen comes from a study of blood T cell repertoires in COVID-19. For the study at large: Italy, Spain and the United States were the sources of the convalescent and acute COVID-19 samples.

Trimming left V 4 bases short and J 0 bases short, with 7 bases between. This CDR3 has 12 amino acids. The V gene's germline CDR1 is SQVTM and CDR2 ANQGSEA. Data came from immunoSEQ multiplex PCR; TCRdb stores just in-frame clones and leaves some out. The sample has about 180,000 clones; about 85% are singletons. Sequenced: peripheral blood. The chain joins TRBV29-1 to TRBJ2-7, with a possible D match to TRBD2 (5 bases). This receptor was obtained from a woman aged 25 to 45 with active or convalescent COVID-19. The CDR3 reads CSVGRDSYEQYF. The CDR3 region has the DNA TGCAGCGTTGGACGGGACTCCTACGAGCAGTACTTC.